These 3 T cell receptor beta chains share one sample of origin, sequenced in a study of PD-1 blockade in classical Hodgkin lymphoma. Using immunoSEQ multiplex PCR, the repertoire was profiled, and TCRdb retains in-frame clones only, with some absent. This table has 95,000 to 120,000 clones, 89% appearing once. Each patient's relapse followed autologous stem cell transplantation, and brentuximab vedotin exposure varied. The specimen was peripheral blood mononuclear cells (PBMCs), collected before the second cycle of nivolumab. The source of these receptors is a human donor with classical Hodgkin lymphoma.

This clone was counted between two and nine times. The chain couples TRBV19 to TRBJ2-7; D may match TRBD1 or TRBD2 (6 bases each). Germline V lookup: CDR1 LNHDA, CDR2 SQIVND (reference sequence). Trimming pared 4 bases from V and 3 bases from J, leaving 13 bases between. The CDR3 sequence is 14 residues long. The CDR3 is CASSTGGRIYEQYF. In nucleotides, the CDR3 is TGTGCCAGTAGTACCGGGGGCAGAATCTACGAGCAGTACTTC.

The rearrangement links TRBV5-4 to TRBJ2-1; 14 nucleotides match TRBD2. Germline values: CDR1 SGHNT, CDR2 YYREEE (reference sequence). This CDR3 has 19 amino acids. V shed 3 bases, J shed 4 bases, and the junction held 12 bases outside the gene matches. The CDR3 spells CASSSTGTSGGGVYNEQFF. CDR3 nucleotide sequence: TGTGCCAGCAGCTCGACCGGGACTAGCGGGGGCGGGGTTTACAATGAGCAGTTCTTC.

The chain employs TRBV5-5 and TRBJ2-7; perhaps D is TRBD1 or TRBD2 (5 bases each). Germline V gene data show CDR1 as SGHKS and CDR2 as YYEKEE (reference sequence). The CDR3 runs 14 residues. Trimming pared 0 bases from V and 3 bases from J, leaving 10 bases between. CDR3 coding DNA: TGTGCCAGCAGCTTGGTATTGGGGGACTACGAGCAGTACTTC. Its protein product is CASSLVLGDYEQYF.